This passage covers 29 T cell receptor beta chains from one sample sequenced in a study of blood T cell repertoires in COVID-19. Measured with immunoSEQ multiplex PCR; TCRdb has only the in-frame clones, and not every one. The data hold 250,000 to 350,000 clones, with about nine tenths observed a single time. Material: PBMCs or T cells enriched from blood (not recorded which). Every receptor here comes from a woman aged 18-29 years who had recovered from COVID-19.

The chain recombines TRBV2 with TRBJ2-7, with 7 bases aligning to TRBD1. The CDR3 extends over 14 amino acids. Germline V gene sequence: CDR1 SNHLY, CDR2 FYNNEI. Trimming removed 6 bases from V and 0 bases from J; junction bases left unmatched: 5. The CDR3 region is CASRYRGSSYEQYF. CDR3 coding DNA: TGTGCCAGCAGATACAGGGGATCCTCCTACGAGCAGTACTTC.

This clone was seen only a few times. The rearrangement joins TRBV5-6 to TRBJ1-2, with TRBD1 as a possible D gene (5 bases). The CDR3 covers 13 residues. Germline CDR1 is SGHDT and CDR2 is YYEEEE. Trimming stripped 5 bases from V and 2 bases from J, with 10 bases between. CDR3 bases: TGTGCCAGCAGTCGACAGTCCAACTATGGCTACACCTTC. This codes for CASSRQSNYGYTF.

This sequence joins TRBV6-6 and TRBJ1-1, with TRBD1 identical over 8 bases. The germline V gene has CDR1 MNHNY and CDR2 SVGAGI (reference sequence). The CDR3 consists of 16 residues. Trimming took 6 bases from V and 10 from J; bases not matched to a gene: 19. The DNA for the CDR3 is TGTGCCAGCAGCCATAATGGGGGTACAGGGGGGTATGGAGCTTTCTTT. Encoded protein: CASSHNGGTGGYGAFF.

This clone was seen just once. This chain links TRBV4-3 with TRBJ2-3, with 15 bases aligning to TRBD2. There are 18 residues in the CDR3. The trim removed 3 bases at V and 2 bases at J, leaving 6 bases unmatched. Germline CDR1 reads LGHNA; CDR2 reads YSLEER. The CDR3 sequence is CASSQGLAGGSYTDTQYF. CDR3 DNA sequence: TGCGCCAGCAGCCAGGGACTAGCGGGGGGATCCTACACAGATACGCAGTATTTT.

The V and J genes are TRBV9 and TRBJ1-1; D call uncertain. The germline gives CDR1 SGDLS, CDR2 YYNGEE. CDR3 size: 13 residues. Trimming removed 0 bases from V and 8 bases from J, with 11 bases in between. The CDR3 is CASSVASTAEAFF. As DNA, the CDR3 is TGTGCCAGCAGCGTAGCGTCAACAGCCGAAGCTTTCTTT.

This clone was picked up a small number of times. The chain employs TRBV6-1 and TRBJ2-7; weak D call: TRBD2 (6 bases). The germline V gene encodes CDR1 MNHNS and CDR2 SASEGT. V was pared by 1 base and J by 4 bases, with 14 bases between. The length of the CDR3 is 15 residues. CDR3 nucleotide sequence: TGTGCCAGCAGTGAAGGCTTTGGACTACTGTACGAGCAGTACTTC. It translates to CASSEGFGLLYEQYF.

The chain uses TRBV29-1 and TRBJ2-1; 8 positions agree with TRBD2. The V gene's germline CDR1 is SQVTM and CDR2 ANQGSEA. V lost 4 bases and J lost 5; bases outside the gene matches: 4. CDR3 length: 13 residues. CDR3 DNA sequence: TGCAGCGTTGCGCGGGGGGAGGACAATGAGCAGTTCTTC. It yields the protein CSVARGEDNEQFF.

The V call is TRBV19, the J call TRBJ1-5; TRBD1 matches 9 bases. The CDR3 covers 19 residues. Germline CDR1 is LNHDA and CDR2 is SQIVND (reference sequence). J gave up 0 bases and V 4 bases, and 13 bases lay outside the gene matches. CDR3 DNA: TGTGCCAGTAGTAACCGGGACAGGGTTTTAGGGTATAGCAATCAGCCCCAGCATTTT. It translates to CASSNRDRVLGYSNQPQHF.

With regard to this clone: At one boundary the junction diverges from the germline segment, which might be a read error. CDR3 sequence reads: CASSLDRDYWSSYNEQFF. As DNA, the CDR3 is TGCGCCAGCAGTTTGGACAGGGACTATTGGAGCTCCTACAATGAGCAGTTCTTC. The chain combines TRBV5-1 with TRBJ2-1, with a possible D match to TRBD1 (8 bases). The germline V gene has CDR1 SGHRS and CDR2 YFSETQ. The CDR3 runs 18 residues.

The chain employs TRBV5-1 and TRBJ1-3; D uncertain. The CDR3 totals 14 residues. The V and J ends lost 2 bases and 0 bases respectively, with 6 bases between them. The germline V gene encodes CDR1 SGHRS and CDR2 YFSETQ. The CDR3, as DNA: TGCGCCAGCAGCTTTGACAACTCTGGAAACACCATATATTTT. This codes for CASSFDNSGNTIYF.

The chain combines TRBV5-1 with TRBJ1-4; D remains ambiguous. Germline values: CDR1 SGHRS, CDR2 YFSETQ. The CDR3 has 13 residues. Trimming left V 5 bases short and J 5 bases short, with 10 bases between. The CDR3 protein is CASSWSENEKLFF. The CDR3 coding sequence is TGCGCCAGCAGTTGGTCAGAAAATGAAAAACTGTTTTTT. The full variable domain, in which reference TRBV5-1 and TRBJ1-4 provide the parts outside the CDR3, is KAGVTQTPRYLIKTRGQQVTLSCSPISGHRSVSWYQQTPGQGLQFLFEYFSETQRNKGNFPGRFSGRQFSNSRSEMNVSTLELGDSALYLCASSWSENEKLFFGSGTQLSVL.

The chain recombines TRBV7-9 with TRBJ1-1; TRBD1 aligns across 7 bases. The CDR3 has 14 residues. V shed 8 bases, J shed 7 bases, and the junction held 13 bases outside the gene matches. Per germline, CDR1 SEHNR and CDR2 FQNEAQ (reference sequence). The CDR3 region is CASLLSTGRNEAFF. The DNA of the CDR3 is TGTGCCAGCTTGCTTTCGACAGGGAGGAATGAAGCTTTCTTT.

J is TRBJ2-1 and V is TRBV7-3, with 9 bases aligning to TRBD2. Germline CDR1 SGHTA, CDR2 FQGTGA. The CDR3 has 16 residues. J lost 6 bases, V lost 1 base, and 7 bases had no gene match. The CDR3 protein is CASSLNSGRSGNEQFF. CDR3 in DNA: TGTGCCAGCAGCTTAAATAGCGGGAGATCGGGCAATGAGCAGTTCTTC.

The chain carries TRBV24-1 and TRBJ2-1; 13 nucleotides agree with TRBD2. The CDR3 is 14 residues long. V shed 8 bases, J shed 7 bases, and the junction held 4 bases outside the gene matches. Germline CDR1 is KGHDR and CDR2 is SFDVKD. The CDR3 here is CATMTSGGQNEQFF. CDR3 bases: TGTGCCACCATGACTAGCGGGGGGCAAAATGAGCAGTTCTTC.

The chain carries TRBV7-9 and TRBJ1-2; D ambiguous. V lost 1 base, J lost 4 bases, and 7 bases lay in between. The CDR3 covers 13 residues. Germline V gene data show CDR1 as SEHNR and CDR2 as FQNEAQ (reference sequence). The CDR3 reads CASSLDGVYGYTF. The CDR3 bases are TGTGCCAGCAGCTTAGACGGGGTCTATGGCTACACCTTC.

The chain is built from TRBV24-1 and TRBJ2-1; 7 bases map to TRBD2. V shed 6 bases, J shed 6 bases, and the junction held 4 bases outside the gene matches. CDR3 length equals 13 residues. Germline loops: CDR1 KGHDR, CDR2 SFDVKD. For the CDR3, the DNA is TGTGCCACCAGTTGGGGAGGGGTCAATGAGCAGTTCTTC. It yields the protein CATSWGGVNEQFF.

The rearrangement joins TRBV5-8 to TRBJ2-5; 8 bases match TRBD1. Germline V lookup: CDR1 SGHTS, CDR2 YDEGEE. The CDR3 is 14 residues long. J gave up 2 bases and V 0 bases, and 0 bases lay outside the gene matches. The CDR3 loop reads CASSLDRGQETQYF. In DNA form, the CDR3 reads TGTGCCAGCAGCTTGGACAGGGGGCAAGAGACCCAGTACTTC. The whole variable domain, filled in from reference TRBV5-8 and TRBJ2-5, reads EAGVTQSPTHLIKTRGQQATLRCSPISGHTSVYWYQQALGLGLQFLLWYDEGEERNRGNFPPRFSGRQFPNYSSELNVNALELEDSALYLCASSLDRGQETQYFGPGTRLLVL.

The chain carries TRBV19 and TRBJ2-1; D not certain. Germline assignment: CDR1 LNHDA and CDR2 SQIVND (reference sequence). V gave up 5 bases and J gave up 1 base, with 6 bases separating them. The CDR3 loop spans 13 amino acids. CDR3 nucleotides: TGTGCCAGTAGTTCCCAATCCTACAATGAGCAGTTCTTC. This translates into CASSSQSYNEQFF.

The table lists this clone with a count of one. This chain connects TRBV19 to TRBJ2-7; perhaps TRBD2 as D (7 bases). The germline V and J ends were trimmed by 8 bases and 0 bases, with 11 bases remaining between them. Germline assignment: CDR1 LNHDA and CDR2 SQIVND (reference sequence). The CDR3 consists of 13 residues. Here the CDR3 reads CASGRGSSYEQYF. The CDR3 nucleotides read TGTGCCAGTGGGAGGGGGAGCTCCTACGAGCAGTACTTC.

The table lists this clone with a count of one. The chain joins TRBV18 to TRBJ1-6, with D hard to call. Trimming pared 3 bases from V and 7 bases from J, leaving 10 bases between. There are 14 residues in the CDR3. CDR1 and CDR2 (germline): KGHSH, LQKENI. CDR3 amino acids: CASSPYGENSPLHF. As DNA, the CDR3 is TGTGCCAGCTCACCCTACGGGGAAAATTCACCCCTCCACTTT.

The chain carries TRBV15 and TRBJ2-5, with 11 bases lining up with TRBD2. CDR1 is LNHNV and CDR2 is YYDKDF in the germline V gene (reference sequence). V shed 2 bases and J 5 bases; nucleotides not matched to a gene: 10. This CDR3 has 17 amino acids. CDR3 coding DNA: TGTGCCACCAGCAGAATGAGCACTAGCGGGAGTTTTGAGACCCAGTACTTC. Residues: CATSRMSTSGSFETQYF.

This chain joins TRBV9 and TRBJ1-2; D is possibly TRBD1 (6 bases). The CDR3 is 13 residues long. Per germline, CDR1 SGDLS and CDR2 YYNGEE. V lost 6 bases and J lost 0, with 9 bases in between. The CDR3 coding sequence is TGTGCCAGCACCTCAGGGGCTAACTATGGCTACACCTTC. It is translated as CASTSGANYGYTF.

Written as DNA, the CDR3 is TGTGCCAGTAGTCCTTTTTTGTCTAGCGGGAGTTTCTCAGATACGCAGTATTTT. Its translation: CASSPFLSSGSFSDTQYF. This chain joins TRBV19 and TRBJ2-3; TRBD2 aligns across 10 bases. The ends lost 5 bases at V and 4 bases at J; junction bases unmatched: 15. Germline V lookup: CDR1 LNHDA, CDR2 SQIVND (reference sequence). The CDR3 loop spans 18 amino acids.

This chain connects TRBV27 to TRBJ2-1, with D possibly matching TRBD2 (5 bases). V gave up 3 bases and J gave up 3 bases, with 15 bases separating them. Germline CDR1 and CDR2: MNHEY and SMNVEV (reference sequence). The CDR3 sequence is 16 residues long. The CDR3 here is CASSFLASTLYNEQFF. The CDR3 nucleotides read TGTGCCAGCAGTTTTCTAGCCTCCACGCTCTACAATGAGCAGTTCTTC.

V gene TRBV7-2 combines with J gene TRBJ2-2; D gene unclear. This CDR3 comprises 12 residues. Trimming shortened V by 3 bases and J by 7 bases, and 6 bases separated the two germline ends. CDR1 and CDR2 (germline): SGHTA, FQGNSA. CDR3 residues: CASSLLNGELFF. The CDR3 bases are TGTGCCAGCAGCTTGTTAAACGGGGAGCTGTTTTTT.

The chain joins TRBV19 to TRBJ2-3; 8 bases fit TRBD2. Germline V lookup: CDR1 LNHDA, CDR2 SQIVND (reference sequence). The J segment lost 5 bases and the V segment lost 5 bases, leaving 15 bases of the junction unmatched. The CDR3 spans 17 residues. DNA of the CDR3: TGTGCCAGTAGTCCACAACTAGCGGCGTTGTATGTAGATACGCAGTATTTT. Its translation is CASSPQLAALYVDTQYF.

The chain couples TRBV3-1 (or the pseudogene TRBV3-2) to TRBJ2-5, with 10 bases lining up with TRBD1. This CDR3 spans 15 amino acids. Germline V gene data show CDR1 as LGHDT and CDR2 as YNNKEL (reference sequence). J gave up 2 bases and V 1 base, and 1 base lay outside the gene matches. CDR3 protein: CASSQGDRGQETQYF. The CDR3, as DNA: TGTGCCAGCAGCCAAGGGGACAGGGGTCAAGAGACCCAGTACTTC.

CDR3 DNA: TGTGCCAGCAGTCTTCTGAACCTAGCGGATGCCACAGATACGCAGTATTTT. Protein: CASSLLNLADATDTQYF. V is TRBV6-2 or TRBV6-3 and J is TRBJ2-3, with 7 bases identical to TRBD2. In germline, CDR1 is MNHEY, CDR2 SVGEGT. The CDR3 sequence is 17 residues long. J was trimmed by 2 bases and V by 5 bases; bases with no gene match: 13.

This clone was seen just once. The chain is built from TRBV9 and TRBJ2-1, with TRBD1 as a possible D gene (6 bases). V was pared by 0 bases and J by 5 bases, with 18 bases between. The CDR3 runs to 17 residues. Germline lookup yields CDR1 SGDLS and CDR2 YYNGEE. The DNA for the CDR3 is TGTGCCAGCAGCGTAGTAGACTTGGGGGCTTGGGACAATGAGCAGTTCTTC. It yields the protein CASSVVDLGAWDNEQFF.